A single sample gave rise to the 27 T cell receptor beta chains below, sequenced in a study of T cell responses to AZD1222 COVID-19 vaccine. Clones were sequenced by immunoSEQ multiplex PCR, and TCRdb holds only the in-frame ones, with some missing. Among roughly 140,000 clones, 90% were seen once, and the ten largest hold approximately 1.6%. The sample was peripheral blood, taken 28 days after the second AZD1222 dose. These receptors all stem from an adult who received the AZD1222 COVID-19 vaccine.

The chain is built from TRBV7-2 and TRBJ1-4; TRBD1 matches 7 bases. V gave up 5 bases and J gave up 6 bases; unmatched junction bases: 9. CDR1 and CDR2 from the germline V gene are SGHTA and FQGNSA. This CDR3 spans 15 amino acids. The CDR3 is CASSGLQGRHEKLFF. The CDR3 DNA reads TGTGCCAGCAGCGGATTACAGGGGCGGCATGAAAAACTGTTTTTT.

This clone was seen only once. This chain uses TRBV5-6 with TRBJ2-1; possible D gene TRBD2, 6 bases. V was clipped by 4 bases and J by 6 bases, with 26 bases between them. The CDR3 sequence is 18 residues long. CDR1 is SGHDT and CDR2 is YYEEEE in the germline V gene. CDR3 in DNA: TGTGCCAGCAGCCGAAAAAGGCAGGGACTTCAGGCCGTCAATGAGCAGTTCTTC. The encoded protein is CASSRKRQGLQAVNEQFF.

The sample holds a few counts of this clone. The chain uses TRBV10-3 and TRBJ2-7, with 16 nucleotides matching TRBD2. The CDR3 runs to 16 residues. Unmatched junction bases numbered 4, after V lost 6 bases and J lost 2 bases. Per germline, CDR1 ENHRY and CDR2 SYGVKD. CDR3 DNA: TGTGCCATCAGCGCCGGGACTAGCGGGAGGGCCTACGAGCAGTACTTC. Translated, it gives CAISAGTSGRAYEQYF.

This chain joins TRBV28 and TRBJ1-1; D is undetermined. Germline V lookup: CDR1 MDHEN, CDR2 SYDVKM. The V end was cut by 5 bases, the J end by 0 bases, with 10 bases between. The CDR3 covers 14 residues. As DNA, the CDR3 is TGTGCCAGCAGTCTACCGTCGATGAACACTGAAGCTTTCTTT. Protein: CASSLPSMNTEAFF.

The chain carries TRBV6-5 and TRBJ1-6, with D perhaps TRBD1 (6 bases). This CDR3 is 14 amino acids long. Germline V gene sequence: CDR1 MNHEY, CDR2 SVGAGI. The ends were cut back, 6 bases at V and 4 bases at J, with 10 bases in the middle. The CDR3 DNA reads TGTGCCAGCAGCCGACAGGAGTATAATTCACCCCTCCACTTT. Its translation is CASSRQEYNSPLHF.

As DNA, the CDR3 is TGCGCCAGCAGTCGACAGGACAATCAGCCCCAGCATTTT. Translated: CASSRQDNQPQHF. The genes are TRBV10-2 and TRBJ1-5; TRBD1 is a possible D gene (6 bases). This CDR3 region has 13 residues. Germline lookup yields CDR1 WSHSY and CDR2 SAAADI. The V end lost 5 bases, the J end lost 3 bases, and 8 bases lay between the germline ends.

CDR3 DNA sequence: TGTGCCAGTAGCCAACGGGACGAAATGAGGACTGAAGCTTTCTTT. It yields the protein CASSQRDEMRTEAFF. The rearrangement joins TRBV19 to TRBJ1-1, with D possibly TRBD1 on 5 matching bases. The ends were cut back, 6 bases at V and 5 bases at J, with 19 bases in the middle. The CDR3 length is 15 residues. Germline V gives CDR1 LNHDA, CDR2 SQIVND (reference sequence).

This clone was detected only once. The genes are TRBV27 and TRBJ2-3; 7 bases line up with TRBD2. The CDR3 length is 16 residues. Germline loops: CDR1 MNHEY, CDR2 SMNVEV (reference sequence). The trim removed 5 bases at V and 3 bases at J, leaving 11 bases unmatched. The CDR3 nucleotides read TGTGCCAGCAGTAGATTAGCGGGCGGCTGGACAGATACGCAGTATTTT. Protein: CASSRLAGGWTDTQYF.

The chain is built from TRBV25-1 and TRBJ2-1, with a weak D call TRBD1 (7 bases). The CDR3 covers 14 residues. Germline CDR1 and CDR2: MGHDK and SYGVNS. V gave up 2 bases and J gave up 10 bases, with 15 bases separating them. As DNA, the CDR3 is TGTGCCAGCAGTGAAAATAGCAGGGGGGCGGAGCAGTTCTTC. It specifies CASSENSRGAEQFF. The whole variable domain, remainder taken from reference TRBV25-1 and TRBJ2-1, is EADIYQTPRYLVIGTGKKITLECSQTMGHDKMYWYQQDPGMELHLIHYSYGVNSTEKGDLSSESTVSRIRTEHFPLTLESARPSHTSQYLCASSENSRGAEQFFGPGTRLTVL.

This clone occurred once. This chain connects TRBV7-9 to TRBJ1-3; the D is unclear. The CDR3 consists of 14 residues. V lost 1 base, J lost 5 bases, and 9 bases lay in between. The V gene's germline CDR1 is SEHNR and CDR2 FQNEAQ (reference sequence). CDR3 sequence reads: CASSLEGRRNTIYF. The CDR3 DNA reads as TGTGCCAGCAGCTTAGAAGGGAGAAGAAACACCATATATTTT.

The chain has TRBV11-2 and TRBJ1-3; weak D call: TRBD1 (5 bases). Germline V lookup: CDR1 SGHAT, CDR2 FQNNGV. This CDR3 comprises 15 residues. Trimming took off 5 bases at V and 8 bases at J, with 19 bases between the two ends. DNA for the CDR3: TGTGCCAGCAGCGGGGCCCGAGTTGTTCGGGACACCATATATTTT. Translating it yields CASSGARVVRDTIYF.

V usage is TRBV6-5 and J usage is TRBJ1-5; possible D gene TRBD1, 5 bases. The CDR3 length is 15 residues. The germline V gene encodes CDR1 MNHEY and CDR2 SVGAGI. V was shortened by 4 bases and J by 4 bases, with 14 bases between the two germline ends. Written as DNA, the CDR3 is TGTGCCAGCAGTTGGCGCCCGGGGACTAATCAGCCCCAGCATTTT. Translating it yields CASSWRPGTNQPQHF.

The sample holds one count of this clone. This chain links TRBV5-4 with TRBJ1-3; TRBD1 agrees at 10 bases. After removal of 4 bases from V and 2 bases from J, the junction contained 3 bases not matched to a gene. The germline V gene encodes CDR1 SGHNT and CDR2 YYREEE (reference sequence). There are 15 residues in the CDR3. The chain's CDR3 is CASSLGQGAGNTIYF. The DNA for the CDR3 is TGTGCCAGCAGCCTTGGACAGGGGGCTGGAAACACCATATATTTT. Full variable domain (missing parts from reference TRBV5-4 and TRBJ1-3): ETGVTQSPTHLIKTRGQQVTLRCSSQSGHNTVSWYQQALGQGPQFIFQYYREEENGRGNFPPRFSGLQFPNYSSELNVNALELDDSALYLCASSLGQGAGNTIYFGEGSWLTVV.

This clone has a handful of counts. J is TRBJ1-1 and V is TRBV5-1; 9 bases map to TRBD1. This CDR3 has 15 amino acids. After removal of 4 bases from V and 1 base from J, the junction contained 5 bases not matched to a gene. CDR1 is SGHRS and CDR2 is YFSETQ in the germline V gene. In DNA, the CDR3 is TGCGCCAGCAGCGTACAGACAGGGGGGAACACTGAAGCTTTCTTT. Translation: CASSVQTGGNTEAFF.

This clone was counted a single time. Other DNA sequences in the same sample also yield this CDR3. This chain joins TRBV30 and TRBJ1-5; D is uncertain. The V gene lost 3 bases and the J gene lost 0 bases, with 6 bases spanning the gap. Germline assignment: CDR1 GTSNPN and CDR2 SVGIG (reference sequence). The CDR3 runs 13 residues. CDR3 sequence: CAWRGSSNQPQHF. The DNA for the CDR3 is TGTGCCTGGAGGGGCAGTAGCAATCAGCCCCAGCATTTT.

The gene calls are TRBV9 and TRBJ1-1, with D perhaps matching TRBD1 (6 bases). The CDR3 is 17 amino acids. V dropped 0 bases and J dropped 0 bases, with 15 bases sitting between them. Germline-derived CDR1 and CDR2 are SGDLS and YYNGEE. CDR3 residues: CASSVDLVGGVNTEAFF. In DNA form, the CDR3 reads TGTGCCAGCAGCGTAGATCTGGTAGGGGGGGTGAACACTGAAGCTTTCTTT.

CDR3 in amino acids: CASSLGPRENTEAFF. DNA for the CDR3: TGTGCCAGCAGCTTAGGCCCCAGGGAGAACACTGAAGCTTTCTTT. The chain recombines TRBV7-8 with TRBJ1-1; D possibly corresponds to TRBD1 (5 bases). The germline V gene has CDR1 SGHVS and CDR2 FQNEAQ. Trimming cost V 1 base and J 1 base, with 10 bases left between them. The CDR3 covers 15 residues.

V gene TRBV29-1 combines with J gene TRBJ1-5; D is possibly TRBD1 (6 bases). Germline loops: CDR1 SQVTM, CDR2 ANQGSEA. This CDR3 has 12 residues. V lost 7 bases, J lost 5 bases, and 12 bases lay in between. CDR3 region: CSAGDIDQPQHF. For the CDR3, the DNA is TGCAGCGCTGGGGACATTGATCAGCCCCAGCATTTT.

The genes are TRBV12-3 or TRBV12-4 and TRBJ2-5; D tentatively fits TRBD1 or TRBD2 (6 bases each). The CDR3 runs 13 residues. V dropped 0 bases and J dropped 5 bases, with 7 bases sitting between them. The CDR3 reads CASSLAGGETQYF. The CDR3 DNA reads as TGTGCCAGCAGTTTAGCGGGGGGCGAGACCCAGTACTTC.

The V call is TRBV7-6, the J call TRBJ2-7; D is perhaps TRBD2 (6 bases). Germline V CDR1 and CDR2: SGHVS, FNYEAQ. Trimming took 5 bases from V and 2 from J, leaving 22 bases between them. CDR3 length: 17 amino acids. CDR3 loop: CASSPKVGTPRPYEQYF. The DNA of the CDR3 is TGTGCCAGCAGCCCAAAGGTGGGGACTCCGAGACCCTACGAGCAGTACTTC.

The CDR3 nucleotides are TGTGCCAGCAGCTCAAGGACAGGGTCTGGAAATCAGCCCCAGCATTTT. As protein: CASSSRTGSGNQPQHF. V gene TRBV7-3 combines with J gene TRBJ1-5; 8 bases align to TRBD1. Losses at the gene ends were 4 bases for V and 4 bases for J; bases not matched to a gene: 9. The CDR3 is 16 amino acids. Germline V gene sequence: CDR1 SGHTA, CDR2 FQGTGA.

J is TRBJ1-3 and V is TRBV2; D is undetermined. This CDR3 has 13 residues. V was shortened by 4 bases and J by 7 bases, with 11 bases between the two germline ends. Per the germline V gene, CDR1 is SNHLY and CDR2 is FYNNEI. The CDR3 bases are TGTGCCAGCAGTGGAGGTGTTTTGAACACCATATATTTT. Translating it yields CASSGGVLNTIYF.

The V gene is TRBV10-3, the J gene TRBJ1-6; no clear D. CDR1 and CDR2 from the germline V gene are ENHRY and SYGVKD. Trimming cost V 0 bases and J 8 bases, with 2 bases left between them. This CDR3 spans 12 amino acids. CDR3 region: CAISESDSPLHF. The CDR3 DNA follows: TGTGCCATCAGTGAGTCTGATTCACCCCTCCACTTT.

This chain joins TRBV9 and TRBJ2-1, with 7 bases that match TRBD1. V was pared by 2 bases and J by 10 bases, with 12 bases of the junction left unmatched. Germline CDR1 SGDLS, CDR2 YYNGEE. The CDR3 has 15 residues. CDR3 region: CASSVTGTAGREQFF. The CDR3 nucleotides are TGTGCCAGCAGCGTTACCGGGACAGCAGGACGGGAGCAGTTCTTC.

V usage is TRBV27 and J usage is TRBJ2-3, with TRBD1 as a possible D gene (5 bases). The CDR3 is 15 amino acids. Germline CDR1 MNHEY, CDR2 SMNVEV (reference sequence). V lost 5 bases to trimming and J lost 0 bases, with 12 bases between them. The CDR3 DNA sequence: TGTGCCAGCAGTCCCTACAGGAGTAGCACAGATACGCAGTATTTT. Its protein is CASSPYRSSTDTQYF.

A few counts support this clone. The chain's CDR3 is CSVRVGPGELFF. The CDR3 region has the DNA TGCAGCGTTAGGGTGGGGCCCGGGGAGCTGTTTTTT. The chain is built from TRBV29-1 and TRBJ2-2; the D gene is possibly TRBD1 (5 bases). This CDR3 region has 12 residues. Germline values: CDR1 SQVTM, CDR2 ANQGSEA. V lost 5 bases to trimming and J lost 6 bases, with 10 bases between them.

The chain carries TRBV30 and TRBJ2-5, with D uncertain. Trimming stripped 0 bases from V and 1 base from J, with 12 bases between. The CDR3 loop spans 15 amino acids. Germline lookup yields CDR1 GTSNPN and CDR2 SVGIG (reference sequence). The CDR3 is CAWSVRGSLQETQYF. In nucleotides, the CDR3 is TGTGCCTGGAGTGTACGAGGATCCCTCCAAGAGACCCAGTACTTC. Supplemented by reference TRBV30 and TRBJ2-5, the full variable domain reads SQTIHQWPATLVQPVGSPLSLECTVEGTSNPNLYWYRQAAGRGLQLLFYSVGIGQISSEVPQNLSASRPQDRQFILSSKKLLLSDSGFYLCAWSVRGSLQETQYFGPGTRLLVL.